Listed below are T cell receptor beta chains from one sample, sequenced in a study of cytomegalovirus exposure and HLA in healthy donors. Generated by immunoSEQ multiplex PCR, the TCRdb table keeps only in-frame clones and is missing some. This table holds 220,000 or so clones, 70% to 90% found once. What was sequenced was PBMCs. The receptors stem from a woman younger than 35 in good health and CMV-seronegative. Both conserved end residues are part of each CDR3. Each record gives: V gene, clone size, D gene, J gene, CDR3 protein, CDR3 DNA. D genes are given only for firm matches. Only part of the rows carry a size: once, few, many, or a class if the clone is expanded.

V: TRBV6-5; size: NA; D: NA; J: TRBJ1-2; CDR3: CASSSIGDGYTF; DNA: TGTGCCAGCAGCTCTATTGGCGATGGCTACACCTTC
V: TRBV4-1; size: few; D: TRBD2; J: TRBJ2-3; CDR3: CASSQGLARTDTQYF; DNA: TGCGCCAGCAGCCAGGGACTAGCACGCACAGATACGCAGTATTTT
V: TRBV2; size: NA; D: NA; J: TRBJ2-3; CDR3: CASSELVSTDTQYF; DNA: TGTGCCAGCAGTGAACTAGTGAGCACAGATACGCAGTATTTT
V: TRBV6-1; size: few; D: NA; J: TRBJ2-7; CDR3: CASRTDQHPYEQYF; DNA: TGTGCCAGCAGGACAGACCAACACCCCTACGAGCAGTACTTC
V: TRBV4-2; size: NA; D: NA; J: TRBJ1-4; CDR3: CASSLHGGGEKLFF; DNA: TGTGCCAGCAGCCTCCACGGGGGCGGTGAAAAACTGTTTTTT
V: TRBV5-1; size: few; D: NA; J: TRBJ2-5; CDR3: CASSPLGVLGETQYF; DNA: TGCGCCAGCAGCCCCCTGGGCGTGCTTGGGGAGACCCAGTACTTC
V: TRBV29-1; size: NA; D: TRBD1; J: TRBJ2-2; CDR3: CSVPGQGNTGELFF; DNA: TGCAGCGTACCGGGACAGGGAAACACCGGGGAGCTGTTTTTT
V: TRBV10-3; size: NA; D: NA; J: TRBJ2-7; CDR3: CAISDGTRGSYEQYF; DNA: TGTGCCATCAGTGATGGGACAAGGGGCTCCTACGAGCAGTACTTC
V: TRBV6-6; size: few; D: NA; J: TRBJ2-5; CDR3: CASSLSGGGETQYF; DNA: TGTGCCAGCAGTTTATCGGGGGGCGGGGAGACCCAGTACTTC
V: TRBV28; size: NA; D: NA; J: TRBJ2-7; CDR3: CASSLLANEQYF; DNA: TGTGCCAGCAGTTTATTGGCCAATGAGCAGTACTTC
V: TRBV5-1; size: NA; D: NA; J: TRBJ2-3; CDR3: CASSSRTGGTDTQYF; DNA: TGCGCCAGCAGCTCTCGGACGGGAGGCACAGATACGCAGTATTTT
V: TRBV7-9; size: NA; D: NA; J: TRBJ1-2; CDR3: CASSLVMVNYGYTF; DNA: TGTGCCAGCAGCTTAGTTATGGTTAACTATGGCTACACCTTC
V: TRBV28; size: NA; D: NA; J: TRBJ1-2; CDR3: CASSLKGRSGYTF; DNA: TGTGCCAGCAGTTTAAAGGGGAGGAGTGGCTACACCTTC
V: TRBV27; size: once; D: NA; J: TRBJ2-3; CDR3: CASSLKEGATDTQYF; DNA: TGTGCCAGCAGTTTAAAGGAGGGGGCGACAGATACGCAGTATTTT
V: TRBV13; size: NA; D: NA; J: TRBJ2-3; CDR3: CASSPTRADTDTQYF; DNA: TGTGCCAGCAGCCCTACACGAGCTGACACAGATACGCAGTATTTT
V: TRBV5-1; size: NA; D: NA; J: TRBJ1-2; CDR3: CASSLGGIGYGYTF; DNA: TGCGCCAGCAGCTTGGGGGGCATTGGGTATGGCTACACCTTC
V: TRBV11-2; size: NA; D: NA; J: TRBJ1-5; CDR3: CASAPGRGYSNQPQHF; DNA: TGTGCCAGCGCTCCCGGTCGTGGGTATAGCAATCAGCCCCAGCATTTT
V: TRBV5-1; size: NA; D: NA; J: TRBJ2-1; CDR3: CASSLANNEQFF; DNA: TGCGCCAGCAGTCTCGCCAACAATGAGCAGTTCTTC
V: TRBV6-1; size: NA; D: NA; J: TRBJ1-4; CDR3: CASSGLAGRTNEKLFF; DNA: TGTGCCAGCAGTGGGTTGGCGGGGAGGACTAATGAAAAACTGTTTTTT
V: TRBV7-6; size: NA; D: TRBD1; J: TRBJ2-2; CDR3: CASSLEAQGATGELFF; DNA: TGTGCCAGCAGCTTAGAGGCACAGGGGGCCACCGGGGAGCTGTTTTTT
V: TRBV9; size: NA; D: NA; J: TRBJ2-1; CDR3: CASSLPSGNEQFF; DNA: TGTGCCAGCAGCTTACCCTCGGGCAATGAGCAGTTCTTC
V: TRBV11-3; size: NA; D: NA; J: TRBJ2-1; CDR3: CASSRTIHNEQFF; DNA: TGTGCCAGCAGCCGGACAATTCACAATGAGCAGTTCTTC
V: TRBV27; size: once; D: NA; J: TRBJ1-1; CDR3: CASSLLIGIEAFF; DNA: TGTGCCAGCAGTTTATTGATAGGAATTGAAGCTTTCTTT
V: TRBV21-1; size: NA; D: NA; J: TRBJ2-3; CDR3: CASSKAGRNGDTQYF; DNA: TGTGCCAGCAGCAAAGCTGGCCGAAATGGGGATACGCAGTATTTT
V: TRBV2; size: NA; D: NA; J: TRBJ2-7; CDR3: CASSEGPYEQYF; DNA: TGTGCCAGCAGCGAAGGGCCTTACGAGCAGTACTTC
V: TRBV10-3; size: NA; D: NA; J: TRBJ1-6; CDR3: CAIRQGSNNSPLHF; DNA: TGTGCCATCAGGCAGGGTAGTAATAATTCACCCCTCCACTTT
V: TRBV20-1; size: NA; D: NA; J: TRBJ2-3; CDR3: CSASLGNAQYF; DNA: TGCAGTGCTAGTCTGGGGAATGCGCAGTATTTT
V: TRBV2; size: NA; D: NA; J: TRBJ1-1; CDR3: CASSRIGNTEAFF; DNA: TGTGCCAGCAGTCGCATAGGGAACACTGAAGCTTTCTTT
V: TRBV11-2; size: NA; D: TRBD2; J: TRBJ2-1; CDR3: CASSLRGGGGTRIEQFF; DNA: TGTGCCAGCAGCTTAAGGGGAGGCGGGGGGACCCGTATTGAGCAGTTCTTC
V: TRBV11-2; size: NA; D: NA; J: TRBJ2-3; CDR3: CASSRLGHNTDTQYF; DNA: TGTGCCAGCAGCCGTTTAGGACACAACACAGATACGCAGTATTTT
V: TRBV29-1; size: NA; D: NA; J: TRBJ1-1; CDR3: CSGSGAFF; DNA: TGCAGCGGATCAGGGGCTTTCTTT
V: TRBV2; size: NA; D: NA; J: TRBJ2-5; CDR3: CASSDVGAQETQYF; DNA: TGTGCCAGCAGTGACGTAGGGGCCCAGGAGACCCAGTACTTC